This T cell receptor (beta chain) is from a study of T-cell memory formation after mild COVID-19. Notes on this clonotype: Its antigen remains unidentified.

TCRdb fed the 5' RACE reads into MiXCR, producing one record per CDR3 protein. The sample lists roughly 250,000 distinct CDR3 sequences, about 17% occurring once. Germline V CDR1 and CDR2: LNHDA, SQIVND (reference sequence). Trimming left V 4 bases short and J 0 bases short, with 13 bases between. The CDR3 has 15 residues. Study-level results: Contracting CD4+ clones lay largely in CM and EM, with CD8+ ones residing in EMRA. Certain responding clones were present in pre-infection memory, suggesting participation of cross-reactive memory.

This rearrangement joins TRBV19 to TRBJ2-7; tentatively, D is TRBD1 (5 bases). The sequence was collected from a man aged 18 to 30 who had mild COVID-19 (a few samples of this study predate the infection). Cell type and time point are not known. The sequencing input was PBMCs or a T cell subset sorted from them (not recorded which). This CDR3 is CASSTPGHHSYEQYF. In nucleotides, the CDR3 is TGTGCCAGTAGTACCCCAGGGCACCACTCCTACGAGCAGTACTTC.